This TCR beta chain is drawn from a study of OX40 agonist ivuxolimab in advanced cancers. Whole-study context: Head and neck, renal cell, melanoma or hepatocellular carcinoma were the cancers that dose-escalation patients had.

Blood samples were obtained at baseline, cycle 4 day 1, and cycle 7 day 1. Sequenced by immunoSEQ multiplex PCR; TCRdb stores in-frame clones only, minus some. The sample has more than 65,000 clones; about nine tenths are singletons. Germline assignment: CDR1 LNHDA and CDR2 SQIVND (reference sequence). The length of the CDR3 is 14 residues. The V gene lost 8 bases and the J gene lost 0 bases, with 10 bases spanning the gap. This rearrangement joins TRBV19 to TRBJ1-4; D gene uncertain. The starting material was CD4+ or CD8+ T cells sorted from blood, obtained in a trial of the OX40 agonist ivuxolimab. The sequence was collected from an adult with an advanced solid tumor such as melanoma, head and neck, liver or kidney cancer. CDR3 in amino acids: CASHGSATNEKLFF. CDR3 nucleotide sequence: TGTGCCAGTCACGGGTCCGCAACTAATGAAAAACTGTTTTTT.